This TCR beta chain was recorded in a study of T-cell reconstitution after alpha-beta-depleted transplantation in children (dated by TCRdb to about 2016). In terms of the full investigation: Using TCR repertoire profiling, the study quantitatively followed how T-cell immune reconstitution unfolded in children after TCRalphabeta/CD19-depleted allogeneic hematopoietic cell transplantation.

The library was produced with PCR. Sequenced on an Illumina HiSeq 2500. To normalize quantification of the TCRbeta repertoire, the TCR libraries were built with molecular barcoding that relied on unique molecular identifiers. The public reads were reanalyzed by TCRdb: fastp trimming at Q25, MiXCR alignment, in-frame beta chains only. Rows are unified per CDR3 protein, each entry keeping the most common DNA and genes. The sample contains about 900,000 distinct CDR3 sequences, roughly 29% of them found a single time. In total, the top ten clones hold more than 25% of the sample. Findings and caveats that apply to the study as a whole: In some patients, the high TCRbeta diversity seen at day 60 was put down to recipient T cells and intrathymic progenitors that had survived conditioning. Apparently early alphabetaT-cell count recovery about two months after transplant reportedly relied on only several hundred rapidly expanded clones derived from non-depleted graft cells. Over subsequent months, a decline in hyperexpanded clone frequencies was noted, and after one year, T-cell counts and TCRbeta diversity were mostly ascribed to newly produced T cells.

With regard to this clonotype: The clone's antigen remains unknown. No qualities accompany the bases; no much larger clone lies one base away.

The treatment or condition label corresponds to: allogeneic hematopoietic cell transplantation with graft depleted of TCRalphabeta T cells and CD19 B cells. Transplant recipients were children who received TCRalphabeta/CD19-depleted allogeneic hematopoietic cell grafts. The CDR3 numbers 15 residues from cysteine through phenylalanine. Only the CDR3 portion is preserved as DNA: 45 bases, with reading frame beginning at the first base. Germline trimming amounts to 7 bases on V and 1 base on J, with 7 as the count of junction bases outside the gene matches. Looking up the germline V gene yields CDR1 SGHRS and CDR2 YFSETQ.

The sequencing used PBMCs, mostly from graft donor cells, collected 360 days after TCRalphabeta/CD19-depleted stem cell transplant. The rearranged chain carries TRBV5-1 and TRBJ2-2, with 7 bases in between that match TRBD1. The TCR comes from a boy under two years old who had a stem cell transplant for SCID, so the T cells may come from the graft donor. At the DNA level, the sequence is TGCGCCAGCCGCTCAGGGGGACAGAACACCGGGGAGCTGTTTTTT. This translates into CASRSGGQNTGELFF.